A single sample gave rise to the 8 T cell receptor beta chains below, sequenced in a study of blood T cell repertoires in COVID-19. The repertoire was sequenced with immunoSEQ multiplex PCR; TCRdb's copy has only in-frame clones and lacks some. The table includes around 25,000 clones, 80% to 90% detected once. Material: peripheral blood. The receptors originated from a human donor with active COVID-19. The donor label of this sample is uncertain.

The CDR3 nucleotides read TGCGCCAGCAGCCTTCAACAGGGGGCGAGTGAAAAACTGTTTTTT. Its protein is CASSLQQGASEKLFF. The J gene is TRBJ1-4, the V gene TRBV4-3; 9 nucleotides match TRBD1. The CDR3 covers 15 residues. The germline V gene has CDR1 LGHNA and CDR2 YSLEER. With 4 bases clipped from V and 7 bases from J, the junction kept 7 bases outside the gene matches.

The CDR3 bases are TGCGCCAGCAGCCCTAGCCCAGGGGCCTACAATGAGCAGTTCTTC. Translation: CASSPSPGAYNEQFF. The V call is TRBV5-1, the J call TRBJ2-1; tentatively, D is TRBD1 (6 bases). Germline V gives CDR1 SGHRS, CDR2 YFSETQ. Between the trimmed V and J ends, which lost 4 bases and 2 bases, there was a span of 13 bases. This CDR3 is 15 amino acids long.

The count of this clone is one. CDR3: CASSKIGIVGAGLNYEQYF. DNA of the CDR3: TGTGCCAGCAGTAAAATTGGGATTGTTGGGGCAGGGCTAAACTACGAGCAGTACTTC. This sequence joins TRBV28 and TRBJ2-7; a weak D match, TRBD1 (5 bases). This CDR3 has 19 residues. The V and J ends lost 5 bases and 3 bases respectively, with 29 bases between them. CDR1 and CDR2 from the germline V gene are MDHEN and SYDVKM.

The chain links TRBV2 to TRBJ2-7; TRBD1 is a possible D gene (5 bases). The CDR3 contains 14 residues. CDR1 is SNHLY, CDR2 FYNNEI, per germline. Trimming left V 3 bases short and J 2 bases short, with 11 bases between. The CDR3 DNA follows: TGTGCCAGCAGTGATAGGCCAGGGACCTACGAGCAGTACTTC. This sequence encodes CASSDRPGTYEQYF.

The chain carries TRBV6-6 and TRBJ1-1; possible D gene TRBD1, 5 bases. The CDR3 has 14 residues. Between the trimmed V and J ends, which lost 2 bases and 1 base, there was a span of 8 bases. CDR1 is MNHNY and CDR2 is SVGAGI in the germline V gene (reference sequence). The CDR3 DNA reads as TGTGCCAGCAGTTACCGCGGGGGGAACACTGAAGCTTTCTTT. Residues: CASSYRGGNTEAFF.

J is TRBJ2-7 and V is TRBV9; the match to TRBD2 covers 7 bases. Trimming at V came to 0 bases and at J to 3 bases, leaving 6 bases not matched to a gene. Germline CDR1 reads SGDLS; CDR2 reads YYNGEE. The CDR3 runs to 15 residues. CDR3 DNA sequence: TGTGCCAGCAGCGTAGATTCGGGGGGAAGCTACGAGCAGTACTTC. The encoded protein is CASSVDSGGSYEQYF.

This clone has just one count. The V call is TRBV19, the J call TRBJ2-3, with TRBD1 identical over 8 bases. The CDR3 has 15 residues. With 5 bases clipped from V and 1 base from J, the junction kept 5 bases outside the gene matches. Germline CDR1 and CDR2: LNHDA and SQIVND (reference sequence). CDR3 amino acids: CASSVTGGGTDTQYF. DNA for the CDR3: TGTGCCAGTAGTGTCACAGGGGGTGGCACAGATACGCAGTATTTT.

This chain uses TRBV5-1 with TRBJ2-3; TRBD2 matches at 7 bases. The germline CDR1 and CDR2 sequences are SGHRS and YFSETQ. The CDR3 length is 13 residues. The J segment lost 4 bases and the V segment lost 4 bases, leaving 3 bases of the junction unmatched. DNA for the CDR3: TGCGCCAGCAGCGCCCGGGGGGCAGATACGCAGTATTTT. Translation gives CASSARGADTQYF.